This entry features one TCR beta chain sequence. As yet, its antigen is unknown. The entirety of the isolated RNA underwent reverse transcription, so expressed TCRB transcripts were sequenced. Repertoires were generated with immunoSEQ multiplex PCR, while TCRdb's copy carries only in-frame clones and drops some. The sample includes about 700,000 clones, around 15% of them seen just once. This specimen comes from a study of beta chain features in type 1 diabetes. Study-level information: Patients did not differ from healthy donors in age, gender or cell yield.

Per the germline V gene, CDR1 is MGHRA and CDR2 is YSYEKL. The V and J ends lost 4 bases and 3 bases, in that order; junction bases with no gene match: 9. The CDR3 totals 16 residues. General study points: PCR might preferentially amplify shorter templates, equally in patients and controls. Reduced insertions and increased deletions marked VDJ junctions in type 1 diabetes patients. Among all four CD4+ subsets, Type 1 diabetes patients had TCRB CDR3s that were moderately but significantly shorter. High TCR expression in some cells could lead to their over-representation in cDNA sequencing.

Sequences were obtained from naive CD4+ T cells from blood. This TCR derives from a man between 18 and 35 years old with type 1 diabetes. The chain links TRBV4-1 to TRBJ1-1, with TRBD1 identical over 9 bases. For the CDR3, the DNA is TGCGCCAGCAGCCTTTCCGGGACAGGGTCTGACACTGAAGCTTTCTTT. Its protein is CASSLSGTGSDTEAFF.